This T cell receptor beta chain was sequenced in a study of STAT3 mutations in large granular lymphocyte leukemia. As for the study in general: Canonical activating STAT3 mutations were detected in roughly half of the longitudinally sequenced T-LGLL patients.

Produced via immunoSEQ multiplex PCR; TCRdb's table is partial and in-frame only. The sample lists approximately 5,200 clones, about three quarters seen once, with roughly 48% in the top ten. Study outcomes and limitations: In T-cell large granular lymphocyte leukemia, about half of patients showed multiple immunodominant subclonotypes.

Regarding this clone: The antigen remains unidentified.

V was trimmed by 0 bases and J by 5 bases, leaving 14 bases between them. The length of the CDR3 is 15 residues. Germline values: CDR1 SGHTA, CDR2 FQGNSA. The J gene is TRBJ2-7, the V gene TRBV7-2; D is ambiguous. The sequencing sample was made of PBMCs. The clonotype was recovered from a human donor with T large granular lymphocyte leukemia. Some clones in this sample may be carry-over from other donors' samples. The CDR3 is CASSLAPGSSDEQYF. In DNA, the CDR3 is TGTGCCAGCAGCTTAGCGCCGGGTTCGTCCGACGAGCAGTACTTC.